A selection of T cell receptor beta chains follows, all from one sample in a study of monozygotic twins with inflammatory bowel disease. TCRdb reprocessed the 5' RACE reads; each CDR3 protein has one entry and no DNA is given. This table lists some 400,000 distinct CDR3 sequences. Input material: blood. Every receptor here comes from a human donor with ulcerative colitis or Crohn's disease, or a healthy co-twin of an affected twin (not recorded which). Both conserved end residues are part of each CDR3.

>TRBV7-2|TRBJ2-1
CASSPTEGRVYNEQFF
>TRBV12-3/TRBV12-4|TRBJ2-1
CASSINRGPSSYNEQFF
>TRBV6-1|TRBJ2-3
CASRLTSDFWDTQYF
>TRBV12-3/TRBV12-4|TRBJ2-2
CASTGDPNTGELFF
>TRBV3-1|TRBJ2-7
CASSQDFSYEQYF
>TRBV5-1|TRBJ1-2
CASSLSSRTGDGYTF
>TRBV3-1|TRBJ1-5
CASSQGGSSNQPQHF
>TRBV7-2|TRBJ2-3
CASSLGVGDTQYF
>TRBV5-6|TRBJ2-7
CASSFWGAFSEQYF
>TRBV7-2|TRBJ2-7
CASSLERGTYEQYF
>TRBV6-5|TRBJ2-1
CASIPPGGREEFF
>TRBV2|TRBJ2-1
CASTLGTSEYNEQFF
>TRBV12-3/TRBV12-4|TRBJ1-1
CASSFGQSEAFF
>TRBV2|TRBJ2-3
CASRTTSGGNTDTQYF
>TRBV5-1|TRBJ2-7
CASSHDGQEYEQYF
>TRBV29-1|TRBJ2-1
CSVQTGFNEQFF
>TRBV5-1|TRBJ1-2
CASSDARTTNYGYTF
>TRBV4-2|TRBJ2-1
CASSQDRTSGVNEQFF
>TRBV5-1|TRBJ2-1
CASSLAGDLYNEQFF
>TRBV5-1|TRBJ2-3
CAGSLGQGSTDTQYF
>TRBV7-9|TRBJ1-2
CASSFDGLLRANYGYTF
>TRBV5-1|TRBJ1-4
CASSLDTSGEKLFF
>TRBV29-1|TRBJ1-2
CSVPAGVGYTF
>TRBV10-3|TRBJ2-3
CATSGQGTDTQYF
>TRBV19|TRBJ2-4
CASVGTAKNIQYF
>TRBV7-2|TRBJ1-6
CASSPAGTPLHF
>TRBV14|TRBJ2-7
CAGSQVGPGEQYF
>TRBV25-1|TRBJ2-1
CASSERQGIIEQFF
>TRBV11-2|TRBJ2-1
CASTPWELAGASSYNEQFF
>TRBV11-2|TRBJ2-1
CASSPQALAGSSYNEQFF
>TRBV27|TRBJ1-5
CASRLAGGNQPQHF
>TRBV18|TRBJ1-6
CASSPGPSPDLHF
>TRBV5-6|TRBJ2-7
CASRLSGGGSPDEQYF
>TRBV20-1|TRBJ2-7
CSATSGRRNEQYF
>TRBV19|TRBJ2-4
CASSLRLAGKNIQYF
>TRBV3-1|TRBJ1-4
CASSQVRGSEKLFF
>TRBV25-1|TRBJ2-3
CASSEFGGARPGDTQYF
>TRBV5-1|TRBJ2-7
CASRIFGGGGYEQYF
>TRBV29-1|TRBJ1-1
CSARQANTEAFF
>TRBV19|TRBJ1-1
CASRDRDNTEAFF
>TRBV11-2|TRBJ1-1
CASSPDRITAFF
>TRBV29-1|TRBJ1-3
CSVKTGGSGNTIYF
>TRBV9|TRBJ1-1
CASSVGGVANTEAFF
>TRBV6-2/TRBV6-3|TRBJ2-1
CASSYSISTAGGSLYNEQFF
>TRBV5-1|TRBJ2-3
CASRSRGATDTQYF
>TRBV14|TRBJ1-4
CASSQDRIGLGEKLFF
>TRBV7-3|TRBJ2-5
CASSLGTDGETQYF
>TRBV28|TRBJ2-3
CASTHGQRTDTQYF
>TRBV20-1|TRBJ1-2
CSTKPEGYGYTF
>TRBV7-9|TRBJ2-3
CASSPPRGTAEDTQYF
>TRBV5-1|TRBJ2-7
CASSTETLNYEQYF
>TRBV20-1|TRBJ1-5
CSAKQDSSNQPQHF
>TRBV5-1|TRBJ1-1
CASSLLGGQGAAEAFF
>TRBV29-1|TRBJ1-1
CSVLDSLVTEAFF
>TRBV11-2|TRBJ2-2
CASSLYRGVGELFF
>TRBV6-1|TRBJ1-1
CASSGQGAGTEAFF
>TRBV14|TRBJ2-1
CASSQLGTGFYNEQFF